Presented here are 4 T cell receptor beta chains from one specimen sequenced in a study of T cell changes during pregnancy in multiple sclerosis. Sequenced by immunoSEQ multiplex PCR; TCRdb stores in-frame clones only, minus some. The sample shows roughly 80,000 clones, under 95% of them seen only once. The specimen comprised peripheral blood, sampled before pregnancy. The receptor set was obtained from a female donor with multiple sclerosis, enrolled in a pregnancy study.

V usage is TRBV7-8 and J usage is TRBJ1-2; no definite D call. The CDR3 length is 15 residues. Germline V gene sequence: CDR1 SGHVS, CDR2 FQNEAQ. Trimming stripped 1 base from V and 6 bases from J, with 15 bases between. The CDR3 bases are TGTGCCAGCAGCTTAGTACTTGGGGAGACGGATGGCTACACCTTC. The encoded protein is CASSLVLGETDGYTF.

The V call is TRBV10-3, the J call TRBJ1-6; D is unclear. The CDR3 sequence is 14 residues long. With 4 bases removed from V and 5 bases from J, the gap between germline ends came to 9 bases. Germline CDR1 is ENHRY and CDR2 is SYGVKD. Written as DNA, the CDR3 is TGTGCCATCAGTGGAGGGCGGAATAATTCACCCCTCCACTTT. It encodes CAISGGRNNSPLHF.

The rearrangement uses TRBV6-5 and TRBJ1-2; unclear D gene. The germline V gene has CDR1 MNHEY and CDR2 SVGAGI. Trimming stripped 9 bases from V and 4 bases from J, with 15 bases between. The CDR3 loop spans 13 amino acids. The CDR3 bases are TGTGCCAGTACAGCGGGGTCACTCTATGGCTACACCTTC. Translation gives CASTAGSLYGYTF.

This clone occurred once. The V call is TRBV7-3, the J call TRBJ1-6; 7 bases map to TRBD1. Trimming at V came to 5 bases and at J to 3 bases, leaving 1 base not matched to a gene. The CDR3 totals 14 residues. Per the germline V gene, CDR1 is SGHTA and CDR2 is FQGTGA. The CDR3: CASSTGVYNSPLHF. Here the CDR3 DNA reads TGTGCCAGCAGCACAGGGGTCTATAATTCACCCCTCCACTTT. Complete variable domain (other parts from reference TRBV7-3 and TRBJ1-6): GAGVSQTPSNKVTEKGKYVELRCDPISGHTALYWYRQSLGQGPEFLIYFQGTGAADDSGLPNDRFFAVRPEGSVSTLKIQRTERGDSAVYLCASSTGVYNSPLHFGNGTRLTVT.